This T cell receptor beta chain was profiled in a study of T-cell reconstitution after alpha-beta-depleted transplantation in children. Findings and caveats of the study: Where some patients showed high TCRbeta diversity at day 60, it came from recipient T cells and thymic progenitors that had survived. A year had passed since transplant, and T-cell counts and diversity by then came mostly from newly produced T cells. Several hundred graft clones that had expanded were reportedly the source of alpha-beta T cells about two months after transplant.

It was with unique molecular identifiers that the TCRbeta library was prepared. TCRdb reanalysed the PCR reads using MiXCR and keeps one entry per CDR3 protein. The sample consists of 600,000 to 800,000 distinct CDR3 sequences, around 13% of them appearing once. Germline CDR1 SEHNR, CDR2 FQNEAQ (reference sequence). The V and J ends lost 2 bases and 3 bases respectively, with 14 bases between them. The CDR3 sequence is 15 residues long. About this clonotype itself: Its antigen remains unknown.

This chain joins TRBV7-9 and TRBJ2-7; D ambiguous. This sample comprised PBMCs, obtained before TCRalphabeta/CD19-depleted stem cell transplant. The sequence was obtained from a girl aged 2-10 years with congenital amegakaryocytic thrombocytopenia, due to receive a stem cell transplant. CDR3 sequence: CASSLSERPYYEQYF. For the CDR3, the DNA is TGTGCCAGCAGCTTATCGGAAAGGCCCTACTACGAGCAGTACTTC.